The sequence of this T cell receptor (beta chain) was determined in a study of T cell changes during pregnancy in multiple sclerosis. Sequencing used immunoSEQ multiplex PCR; TCRdb keeps in-frame clones, though not all of them. The table shows around 32,000 clones, with 80% to 90% occurring only once. The germline V gene has CDR1 MDHEN and CDR2 SYDVKM. V was cut by 6 bases and J by 6 bases, with 15 bases left in between. CDR3 length equals 14 residues. This clonotype was obtained from a female donor with multiple sclerosis, enrolled in a pregnancy study. The rearrangement joins TRBV28 to TRBJ2-1, with a possible D match to TRBD2 (5 bases). The sample was CD8+ T cells from peripheral blood mononuclear cells, taken in the third trimester of pregnancy. This CDR3 reads CASRELEYSNEQFF. The CDR3 bases are TGTGCCAGCAGAGAACTAGAGTACTCCAATGAGCAGTTCTTC.